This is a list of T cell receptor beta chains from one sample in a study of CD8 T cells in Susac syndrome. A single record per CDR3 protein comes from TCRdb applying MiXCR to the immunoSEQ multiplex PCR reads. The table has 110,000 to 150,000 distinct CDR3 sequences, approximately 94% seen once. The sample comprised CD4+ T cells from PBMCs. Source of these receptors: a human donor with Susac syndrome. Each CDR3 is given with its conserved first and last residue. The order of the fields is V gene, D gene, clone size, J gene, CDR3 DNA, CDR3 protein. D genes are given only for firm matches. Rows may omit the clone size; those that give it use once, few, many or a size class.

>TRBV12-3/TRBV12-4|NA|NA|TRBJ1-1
TGTGCCAGCAGGTCCCCCTTCGCTGAAGCTTTCTTT
CASRSPFAEAFF
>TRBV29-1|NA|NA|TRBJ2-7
TGCAGCGTTGAAACCCCCGGCAGGGGCTCCTACGAGCAGTACTTC
CSVETPGRGSYEQYF
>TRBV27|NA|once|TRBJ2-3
TGTGCCAGCAGTTTATCTGAGGCCCACACAGATACGCAGTATTTT
CASSLSEAHTDTQYF
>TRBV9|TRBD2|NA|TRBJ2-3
TGTGCCAGCAGCGTAGAAGTAGCGGGGGAACTGGATACGCAGTATTTT
CASSVEVAGELDTQYF
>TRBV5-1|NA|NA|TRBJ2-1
TGCGCCAGCAGCTTGAAACGGGAAAACAATGAGCAGTTCTTC
CASSLKRENNEQFF
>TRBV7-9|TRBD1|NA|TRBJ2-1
TGTGCCAGCAGCTCGGGACAGGGAGATGCTGAGCAGCTCTTC
CASSSGQGDAEQLF
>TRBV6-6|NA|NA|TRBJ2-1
TGTGCCAGCAGTTACGGGGGGGCCAGTTCGGAGCAGTTCTTC
CASSYGGASSEQFF
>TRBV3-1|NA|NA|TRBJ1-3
TGTGCCAGCAGCCCCAGGGTCTCCTCTGGAAACACCATATATTTT
CASSPRVSSGNTIYF
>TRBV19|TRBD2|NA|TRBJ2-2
TGTGCCAGCAACCTTCCGGGGGGCACCGGGGAGCTGTTTTTT
CASNLPGGTGELFF
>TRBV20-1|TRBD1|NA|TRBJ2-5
TGCAGTGCTAGAGAGGAGACAGGGGTTGAGACCCAGTACTTC
CSAREETGVETQYF
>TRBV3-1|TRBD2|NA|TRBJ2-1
TGTGCCAGCGGGGGACTAGCGGGGGGGCCTACGTTCTTC
CASGGLAGGPTFF
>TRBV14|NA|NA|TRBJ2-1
TGTGCCAGCAGCCAAGTCAGGGTGGGGGGAGAGCAGTTCTTC
CASSQVRVGGEQFF
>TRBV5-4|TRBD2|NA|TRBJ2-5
TGTGCCAGCAGCTTTTCGTCTAGCGGGGGACAAGAGACCCAGTACTTC
CASSFSSSGGQETQYF
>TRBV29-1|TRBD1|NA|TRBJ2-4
TGCAGCGTTGGGGACAGGGGATCCAAAAACATTCAGTACTTC
CSVGDRGSKNIQYF
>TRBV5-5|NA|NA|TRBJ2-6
TGTGCCAGCAGCTTTCTGTCCTCTGGGGCCAACGTCCTGACTTTC
CASSFLSSGANVLTF
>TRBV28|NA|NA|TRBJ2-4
TGTGCCAGCAGTTTTGGACCGGGAGTTGGCGCCAAAAACATTCAGTACTTC
CASSFGPGVGAKNIQYF
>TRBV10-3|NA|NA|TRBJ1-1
TGTGCCATCGGAGGACAGCTGAACACTGAAGCTTTCTTT
CAIGGQLNTEAFF
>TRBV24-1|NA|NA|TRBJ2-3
TGTGCCACCAGTGTAGGGTTCGGCACAGATACGCAGTATTTT
CATSVGFGTDTQYF
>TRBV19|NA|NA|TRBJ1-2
TGTGCCAGTAGTATAGGGCGGCAGGACGGCTACACCTTC
CASSIGRQDGYTF
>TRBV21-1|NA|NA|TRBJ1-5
TGTGCCAGCAGCAGACCCAGGAGGCAGCCCCAGCATTTT
CASSRPRRQPQHF
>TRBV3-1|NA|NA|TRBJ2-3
TGTGCCAGCAGCCAAGCGGGACCGATCACAGATACGCAGTATTTT
CASSQAGPITDTQYF
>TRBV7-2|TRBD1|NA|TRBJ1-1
TGTGCCAGCACCTTATCAGGGGGGTGGGATGGGAATGAAGCTTTCTTT
CASTLSGGWDGNEAFF